This T cell receptor beta chain was identified in a study of blood T cell dynamics during melanoma immunotherapy. V lost 6 bases, J lost 7 bases, and 6 bases stayed unmatched. Germline lookup yields CDR1 SQVTM and CDR2 ANQGSEA. The CDR3 sequence is 13 residues long. The assay was immunoSEQ multiplex PCR, and TCRdb's table has in-frame clones only and misses some. The profile shows about 22,000 clones, under 90% of them singletons. General study points: It remained unknown if the driving T cell clones were melanoma-specific.

A single count supports this clone. The antigen is undetermined. Time point noted: pre-treatment baseline. The sequence was obtained from a human donor with melanoma. Specimen: blood, collected from a patient treated with checkpoint blockade. V gene TRBV29-1 combines with J gene TRBJ2-1; the match to TRBD2 covers 10 bases. DNA for the CDR3: TGCAGCGTCCTAGCGGGGGCGAGGAATGAGCAGTTCTTC. Its translation: CSVLAGARNEQFF.